The 15 T cell receptor beta chains given below trace back to one sample, sequenced in a study of vaccination and CD4 T cells after COVID-19. Sequenced with the Oncomine TCR Beta short-read assay was DNA taken from cultured CD4+ T cells. TCRdb re-derived calls from the PCR reads in MiXCR, one entry per CDR3 protein. The data show 9,500 to 12,000 distinct CDR3 sequences, approximately 60% seen once. This sample's treatment: roughly 11-day PBMC culture with coronavirus spike peptide pools or control peptides (ViraFEST assay). Antigens of these TCRs are unknown. Sequenced material: CD4+ T cells from blood, cultured in vitro. Every receptor here comes from a human donor who had recovered from COVID-19.

CDR3 amino acids: CASSVGPGQGYGYTF. CDR3 DNA: TGTGCCAGCAGCGTAGGTCCAGGACAGGGGTATGGCTACACCTTC. The rearrangement links TRBV9 to TRBJ1-2; 9 nucleotides line up with TRBD1. The CDR3 totals 15 residues. With 0 bases clipped from V and 5 bases from J, the junction kept 5 bases outside the gene matches. Germline V lookup: CDR1 SGDLS, CDR2 YYNGEE.

The chain joins TRBV6-1 to TRBJ1-4, with TRBD1 as a possible D gene (5 bases). V shed 8 bases and J shed 6 bases, with 10 bases lying between them. Germline V gene sequence: CDR1 MNHNS, CDR2 SASEGT. CDR3 length equals 12 residues. CDR3 nucleotide sequence: TGTGCCAGCGGGGCCGGGGATGAAAAACTGTTTTTT. Its protein is CASGAGDEKLFF.

This clonotype showed up just a few times. The V and J genes are TRBV12-3 or TRBV12-4 and TRBJ1-6; the D gene is possibly TRBD1 (5 bases). V was shortened by 3 bases and J by 10 bases, with 13 bases between the two germline ends. CDR3 length equals 14 residues. Here the CDR3 DNA reads TGTGCCAGCAGTTTTAGGGGAGCAGGATCACCCCTCCACTTT. Translating gives CASSFRGAGSPLHF.

The V gene is TRBV19, the J gene TRBJ2-7; perhaps D is TRBD1 or TRBD2 (5 bases each). Looked up from germline, CDR1 is LNHDA and CDR2 is SQIVND (reference sequence). The CDR3 length is 13 residues. V lost 3 bases and J lost 4, with 10 bases in between. For the CDR3, the DNA is TGTGCCAGTAGTATTGGGACCCCGTACGAGCAGTACTTC. As protein: CASSIGTPYEQYF.

V gene TRBV20-1 combines with J gene TRBJ1-6; maybe TRBD1 (5 bases). Trimming removed 2 bases at V and 11 bases at J, with 22 bases between. CDR1 and CDR2 from the germline V gene are DFQATT and SNEGSKA (reference sequence). The CDR3 extends over 16 amino acids. The CDR3 nucleotides are TGCAGTGCTAGACATTTTACGCGGGGACCCTCGACACCCCTCCACTTT. It encodes CSARHFTRGPSTPLHF.

This clonotype is deemed large. V is TRBV7-9 and J is TRBJ1-3, with 7 bases matching TRBD1. The germline CDR1 and CDR2 sequences are SEHNR and FQNEAQ (reference sequence). This CDR3 has 15 residues. V dropped 1 base and J dropped 4; count of bases not matched to a gene: 4. The CDR3 coding sequence is TGTGCCAGCAGCTTAGTAGACAGGGAAGGAAACACCATATATTTT. Its translation is CASSLVDREGNTIYF. Full variable domain (remainder filled in from reference TRBV7-9 and TRBJ1-3): DTGVSQNPRHKITKRGQNVTFRCDPISEHNRLYWYRQTLGQGPEFLTYFQNEAQLEKSRLLSDRFSAERPKGSFSTLEIQRTEQGDSAMYLCASSLVDREGNTIYFGEGSWLTVV.

The chain joins TRBV11-2 to TRBJ1-1; possibly TRBD1 for D (5 bases). V lost 0 bases and J lost 1, with 12 bases in between. The CDR3 is 16 amino acids. In germline, CDR1 is SGHAT, CDR2 FQNNGV. The CDR3 reads CASSLEFRVKNTEAFF. The CDR3 nucleotides are TGTGCCAGCAGCTTAGAGTTCAGGGTTAAGAACACTGAAGCTTTCTTT. Based on the CDR3 plus reference TRBV11-2 and TRBJ1-1, the full variable domain is EAGVAQSPRYKIIEKRQSVAFWCNPISGHATLYWYQQILGQGPKLLIQFQNNGVVDDSQLPKDRFSAERLKGVDSTLKIQPAKLEDSAVYLCASSLEFRVKNTEAFFGQGTRLTVV.

The rearrangement joins TRBV6-2 or TRBV6-3 to TRBJ2-5; the match to TRBD2 covers 9 bases. This CDR3 region has 16 residues. Unmatched junction bases numbered 11, after V lost 9 bases and J lost 0 bases. The germline CDR1 and CDR2 sequences are MNHEY and SVGEGT. CDR3 region: CASGRGLAGYQETQYF. CDR3 bases: TGTGCCAGTGGGAGAGGGCTAGCGGGATACCAAGAGACCCAGTACTTC.

The chain is built from TRBV11-3 and TRBJ2-7; TRBD1 matches 7 bases. The CDR3 totals 14 residues. Trimming took 5 bases from V and 3 from J; bases not matched to a gene: 7. CDR1 SGHNT and CDR2 YENEEA come from the germline V gene. The CDR3 loop is CASSARDSLYEQYF. The CDR3, as DNA: TGTGCCAGCAGCGCCAGGGACAGCCTCTACGAGCAGTACTTC.

This chain links TRBV7-3 with TRBJ1-1; D not resolved. Germline CDR1 and CDR2: SGHTA and FQGTGA. The CDR3 loop spans 13 amino acids. Deletions cut 6 bases from V and 8 bases from J, with 16 bases between. The CDR3 sequence is CASSWKGEGEAFF. Here the CDR3 DNA reads TGTGCCAGCAGTTGGAAGGGCGAAGGGGAAGCTTTCTTT.

V gene TRBV15 combines with J gene TRBJ2-3; 7 bases align to TRBD2. V lost 1 base to trimming and J lost 1 base; unmatched junction nucleotides: 8. Germline values: CDR1 LNHNV, CDR2 YYDKDF (reference sequence). The CDR3 runs 17 residues. The CDR3 spells CATSRGSSGGGTDTQYF. DNA of the CDR3: TGTGCCACCAGCAGAGGGTCTAGCGGAGGGGGCACAGATACGCAGTATTTT.

V and J are TRBV30 and TRBJ1-5; the D is unclear. Trimming pared 4 bases from V and 7 bases from J, leaving 11 bases between. From germline, CDR1 is GTSNPN and CDR2 SVGIG (reference sequence). The length of the CDR3 is 12 residues. The CDR3 DNA reads as TGTGCCTGGAATGCCCCGGGGCAGCCCCAGCATTTT. This codes for CAWNAPGQPQHF.

The chain recombines TRBV12-3 or TRBV12-4 with TRBJ2-7; TRBD2 is a possible D gene (6 bases). V was trimmed by 5 bases and J by 6 bases, leaving 14 bases between them. The CDR3 covers 13 residues. The CDR3 is CASSGLATGEQYF. CDR3 DNA: TGTGCCAGCAGTGGGCTAGCGACGGGCGAGCAGTACTTC.

The chain carries TRBV6-1 and TRBJ2-3; the match to TRBD2 covers 9 bases. V dropped 9 bases and J dropped 0; count of bases not matched to a gene: 10. The germline V gene has CDR1 MNHNS and CDR2 SASEGT. CDR3 length: 16 residues. The CDR3 DNA is TGTGCCAGGGTCCTGACTAGCGGAGATAGCACAGATACGCAGTATTTT. Encoded protein: CARVLTSGDSTDTQYF.

This rearrangement joins TRBV2 to TRBJ2-7; D remains unclear. V was trimmed by 7 bases and J by 2 bases, leaving 9 bases between them. Germline CDR1 SNHLY, CDR2 FYNNEI. This CDR3 is 12 amino acids long. CDR3 sequence: CASTYDAYEQYF. The DNA of the CDR3 is TGTGCCAGCACCTACGACGCCTACGAGCAGTACTTC.